These 2 T cell receptor beta chains share one sample of origin, sequenced in a study of control samples from healthy donors and cancer patients. Sequencing used immunoSEQ multiplex PCR; TCRdb keeps in-frame clones, though not all of them. Of 99,000 or so clones detected, 82% appear once; the ten largest clones hold roughly 2%. The sequenced sample was blood. Source of these receptors: a man aged 55 to 70 in good health.

The sample holds one count of this clone. The chain combines TRBV30 with TRBJ2-5; no clear D. Germline V lookup: CDR1 GTSNPN, CDR2 SVGIG (reference sequence). The V gene lost 0 bases and the J gene lost 4 bases, with 12 bases spanning the gap. CDR3 length equals 14 residues. The CDR3 DNA reads as TGTGCCTGGAGTGTGACACTGAGTGTAGAGACCCAGTACTTC. Translation gives CAWSVTLSVETQYF.

The rearrangement links TRBV14 to TRBJ2-7; 8 bases fit TRBD2. After removal of 1 base from V and 0 bases from J, the junction contained 5 bases not matched to a gene. CDR1 and CDR2 from the germline V gene are SGHDN and FVKESK. CDR3 length equals 16 residues. CDR3 in amino acids: CASSQGPSGPSYEQYF. The CDR3, as DNA: TGTGCCAGCAGCCAAGGGCCTAGCGGGCCCTCCTACGAGCAGTACTTC.